This TCR beta chain is drawn from a study of T-cell reconstitution after alpha-beta-depleted transplantation in children. General study findings and limits: T-cell counts and diversity at one year following transplant were attributed mainly to newly produced T cells. The origin of alpha-beta T cells about two months after transplant was reportedly several hundred expanded graft clones.

This sample's TCRbeta library carried unique molecular identifier barcodes. One entry per CDR3 protein results from TCRdb running MiXCR on the PCR reads. The data show fewer than 550,000 distinct CDR3 sequences, under 12% seen once. On this clonotype itself: Its target is not known.

Germline CDR1 LNHDA, CDR2 SQIVND (reference sequence). Between the trimmed V and J ends, which lost 7 bases and 5 bases, there was a span of 17 bases. There are 15 residues in the CDR3. The TCR sequence derives from a child younger than 10 with inherited bone marrow failure, due to receive a stem cell transplant. This rearrangement joins TRBV19 to TRBJ2-2, with D perhaps TRBD1 (6 bases). Sequences were derived from PBMCs, sampled before TCRalphabeta/CD19-depleted stem cell transplant. DNA of the CDR3: TGTGCCAGTACCTTCTCAGGGGCCCTAACCGGGGAGCTGTTTTTT. Its protein is CASTFSGALTGELFF.